This T cell receptor beta chain was captured in a study of blood T cell repertoires in COVID-19 (TCRdb year 2020). Looking at the study overall: Samples from collaborators originated in the United States, Italy and Spain and spanned both the acute and convalescent phases of COVID-19. The dataset comprised deeply sampled blood TCRbeta repertoires from subjects exposed to, actively infected with, or recovered from COVID-19. The samples were drawn from two sources: the first 160 participants of the ongoing ImmuneRACE study, and fewer than 1,500 subjects contributed by 6 global collaborators. The prospective study material was composed of cDNA or gDNA derived from T cells, B-cell-depleted T cells, or PBMCs. The repertoires were made available in a free public database intended to serve as a resource for research on the immune response to SARS-CoV-2. A de-identified subject ID, COVID-19 status, age in years and sex were almost always included in the sample metadata. Where available, HLA class I and class II types were obtained from metadata supplied by the sample provider rather than from assay-based typing. On the study overall, not on this receptor specifically: How much clinical and demographic metadata was included differed by source and by participant, and the metadata was provided uncurated.

Comment on this clone: What antigen it recognizes has not been identified. Nothing much larger sits one base from this clone, and base qualities are not available.

V is cut back by 6 bases and J by 5 bases, with 4 bases in the junction unmatched. From its cysteine to its phenylalanine, the CDR3 spans 13 amino acids. The retained sequence is limited to the CDR3, 39 bases, with the frame set at the first base. CDR1 ENHRY and CDR2 SYGVKD were looked up in the germline V gene. The immunoSEQ Assay, a bias-controlled multiplex PCR, was used to amplify TCRbeta CDR3 regions from genomic DNA. Regarding the original processing steps: The number of nucleated cells in each sample was estimated from the amplification of reference gene primers within the assay. Sequence reads were collapsed and filtered to measure the absolute abundance of every unique TCRbeta CDR3 rearrangement. For each sample, productive Simpson clonality was calculated as the square root of Simpson's diversity index over productive rearrangements. Drawn from immuneACCESS, this table holds only the in-frame rearrangements with V and J called that TCRdb kept. Clones are partly lost; checked studies trace under half to an unresolved V gene and leave the rest unexplained. The V and J calls and clone size were taken over from that table, and D and trimming were inferred from the DNA. The table for this sample lists about 190,000 clones; approximately 80% of them were counted only once. The ten largest clones capture around an eighth of the sample.

Samples from volunteer blood donors who had recovered from COVID-19 were contributed by a second Seattle source. Collaborating institutions collected whole blood in K2EDTA tubes following their own protocols. For TCRbeta analysis, collaborators shipped samples in one of three forms: frozen whole blood, isolated PBMCs, or DNA extracted from either of those sample types. Sequencing was performed on peripheral blood. The V and J genes are TRBV10-3 and TRBJ1-1; the junction holds 9 bases that match TRBD1. The receptor's source is a man aged 45-65 years who had recovered from COVID-19. The nucleotide sequence reads TGTGCCATCAGGGGACAGGGAGGGACTGAAGCTTTCTTT. This is translated as CAIRGQGGTEAFF.